This T cell receptor beta chain stems from a study of human T cells and chemical hapten exposure. TCRdb re-called the RACE reads with MiXCR, one entry per CDR3 protein. Of about 160,000 distinct CDR3 sequences listed, roughly 25% were seen once; the top ten hold about 2%. As for time point: patch test 3, about 24 weeks after DPC sensitization. Treatment given: therapeutic diphenylcyclopropenone sensitization with weekly scalp DPC. The sequence came from a woman aged 18 to 35 with alopecia areata. Some clones in this sample may be carry-over from other donors' samples. Sequenced material: whole blood, taken in connection with sensitization to the hapten diphenylcyclopropenone (DPC).

The CDR3 here is CASSRRGGWSEQYF. The CDR3, as DNA: TGTGCCAGCAGCCGTAGGGGGGGGTGGAGTGAGCAGTACTTC. The J gene is TRBJ2-7, the V gene TRBV7-2; a weak D match, TRBD2 (7 bases). The CDR3 has 14 amino acids. V shed 5 bases and J shed 7 bases, with 18 bases lying between them. Germline loops: CDR1 SGHTA, CDR2 FQGNSA.